A single sample gave rise to the 6 T cell receptor beta chains below, sequenced in a study of cytomegalovirus exposure and HLA in healthy donors. A multiplex PCR was run with 60 Vbeta primers and 13 Jbeta primers. Clones were read by immunoSEQ multiplex PCR, and TCRdb kept only the in-frame ones, dropping some. The sample has fewer than 35,000 clones; just under 90% are singletons. The sequenced sample was PBMCs. Receptors originate from a boy between 10 and 17 years old in good health and CMV-seronegative.

J is TRBJ2-5 and V is TRBV5-1; unclear D gene. Looked up from germline, CDR1 is SGHRS and CDR2 is YFSETQ. This CDR3 region has 13 residues. With 2 bases removed from V and 2 bases from J, the gap between germline ends came to 7 bases. The CDR3 nucleotides read TGCGCCAGCAGCTTTGTCCAGCAAGAGACCCAGTACTTC. It specifies CASSFVQQETQYF.

The rearrangement links TRBV4-1 to TRBJ2-5; D might be TRBD1 (6 bases). Trimming cost V 1 base and J 5 bases, with 20 bases left between them. Per the germline V gene, CDR1 is MGHRA and CDR2 is YSYEKL. This CDR3 comprises 17 residues. In DNA form, the CDR3 reads TGCGCCAGCAGCCAAGCCCTGTTAATCAGGGGCTCTGAGACCCAGTACTTC. This sequence encodes CASSQALLIRGSETQYF.

The gene calls are TRBV6-5 and TRBJ2-7; 7 nucleotides agree with TRBD2. V dropped 2 bases and J dropped 1; count of bases not matched to a gene: 2. Germline V gene lookup returns CDR1 MNHEY and CDR2 SVGAGI. CDR3 size: 14 residues. Here the CDR3 reads CASSYGGESYEQYF. The DNA of the CDR3 is TGTGCCAGCAGTTACGGGGGGGAATCCTACGAGCAGTACTTC.

The rearrangement links TRBV10-3 to TRBJ2-1, with D tentatively TRBD2 (7 bases). The CDR3 sequence is 17 residues long. Germline CDR1 ENHRY, CDR2 SYGVKD. Trimming removed 6 bases at V and 4 bases at J, with 22 bases between. CDR3 region: CAIRSALGGAPYNEQFF. CDR3 DNA: TGTGCCATCAGATCAGCTTTGGGGGGGGCCCCTTACAATGAGCAGTTCTTC.

This sequence joins TRBV27 and TRBJ2-1; 9 nucleotides align to TRBD2. The CDR3 length is 14 residues. With V trimmed by 9 bases and J by 6 bases, 9 bases remained unmatched. Germline-derived CDR1 and CDR2 are MNHEY and SMNVEV (reference sequence). The CDR3 sequence: CASKSSGGFNEQFF. The CDR3 nucleotides are TGTGCCAGTAAGTCCAGCGGGGGGTTCAATGAGCAGTTCTTC.

The V gene is TRBV6-4, the J gene TRBJ1-1; perhaps TRBD1 as D (5 bases). Per germline, CDR1 MRHNA and CDR2 SNTAGT. V was cut by 6 bases and J by 1 base, with 9 bases left in between. The CDR3 is 13 residues long. The CDR3 spells CASSPTENTEAFF. The CDR3 nucleotides read TGTGCCAGCAGCCCGACAGAGAACACTGAAGCTTTCTTT.